The present entry profiles one T cell receptor beta chain with its context. The data are from a study of T cells in Graves' hyperthyroidism and ophthalmopathy. TCR beta CDR3 sequences were amplified from RNA transcripts. A first-round RT-PCR of the TCR CDR3 used the HTBI primer set. One entry per CDR3 protein, called by TCRdb with MiXCR from the multiplex PCR reads. This table has 480,000 or so distinct CDR3 sequences, about 46% appearing once. Trimming pared 6 bases from V and 1 base from J, leaving 9 bases between. Germline V gives CDR1 SQVTM, CDR2 ANQGSEA. This CDR3 comprises 12 residues. The chain has TRBV29-1 and TRBJ1-1, with D possibly being TRBD1 (5 bases). The receptor comes from an adult woman with Graves' disease, either hyperthyroidism or ophthalmopathy (not recorded which). Specimen: peripheral blood or thyroid tissue (not recorded which). Here the CDR3 reads CSVRQGNTEAFF. The DNA for the CDR3 is TGCAGCGTAAGGCAGGGGAACACTGAAGCTTTCTTT.